The clone carrying this TCR beta chain was seen only once. The antigen remains undetermined. These data are taken from a study of cytomegalovirus exposure and HLA in healthy donors. V trimming: 5 bases; J trimming: 13 bases; junction bases outside the gene matches: 11. Germline CDR1 reads MDHEN; CDR2 reads SYDVKM. The CDR3 consists of 14 residues. General observations from the study: There were 150 or so TCR beta chains listed as cytomegalovirus-associated. A later analysis linked 15,000 to 20,000 TCR beta sequences to HLA alleles at 0.05 false discovery rate.

60 Vbeta and 13 Jbeta primers were used in PCR. In the authors' methods: Among the unique TCR beta chains that a later analysis counted, 75 million to 85 million in all, about 11 million were shared. The table came from immunoSEQ multiplex PCR; TCRdb's copy has only in-frame clones and leaves some out. The DNA was the basis for D and trimming; V, J and clone size are from that table. Of some 120,000 clones in the sample, around three quarters were seen once. The origin of this receptor is a man aged 35 to 55 in good health and CMV-seronegative. This chain joins TRBV28 and TRBJ2-1, with TRBD2 matching over 10 bases. What was sequenced was PBMCs. CDR3 DNA: TGTGCCAGCAGTGGCGGGACTAGCGCGACAACTCAGTTCTTC. Amino acid sequence: CASSGGTSATTQFF.